The 21 T cell receptor beta chains listed next were all sequenced from one sample in a study of OX40 agonist ivuxolimab in advanced cancers. Produced via immunoSEQ multiplex PCR; TCRdb's table is partial and in-frame only. The data contain 95,000 to 100,000 clones, about 92% of them singletons. This specimen consisted of CD4+ or CD8+ T cells sorted from blood, obtained in a trial of the OX40 agonist ivuxolimab. The receptors stem from an adult with an advanced solid tumor such as melanoma, head and neck, liver or kidney cancer.

This clone was observed once. At one boundary the junction diverges from the germline segment, which might be a read error. The V and J genes are TRBV5-4 and TRBJ1-2; a weak D match, TRBD1 (6 bases). The germline V gene encodes CDR1 SGHNT and CDR2 YYREEE (reference sequence). The CDR3 totals 18 residues. The chain's CDR3 is CANSAWGRGVRANYGYTF. Written as DNA, the CDR3 is TGTGCCAACAGCGCCTGGGGCAGGGGTGTCAGGGCTAACTATGGCTACACCTTC. Looking up the rest from reference TRBV5-4 and TRBJ1-2 gives the full variable domain: ETGVTQSPTHLIKTRGQQVTLRCSSQSGHNTVSWYQQALGQGPQFIFQYYREEENGRGNFPPRFSGLQFPNYSSELNVNALELDDSALYLCANSAWGRGVRANYGYTFGSGTRLTVV.

The chain recombines TRBV4-3 with TRBJ1-1; D not resolved. In germline, CDR1 is LGHNA, CDR2 YSLEER. This CDR3 is 12 amino acids long. V lost 1 base to trimming and J lost 7 bases, with 7 bases between them. For the CDR3, the DNA is TGCGCCAGCAGCCAAGGGTGGGGTGAAGCTTTCTTT. It yields the protein CASSQGWGEAFF.

This chain joins TRBV11-3 and TRBJ1-1, with D perhaps TRBD1 (5 bases). V dropped 0 bases and J dropped 0 bases, with 11 bases sitting between them. Germline V gene lookup returns CDR1 SGHNT and CDR2 YENEEA. There are 16 residues in the CDR3. The chain's CDR3 is CASSLDAGTMNTEAFF. CDR3 in DNA: TGTGCCAGCAGCTTAGATGCAGGGACCATGAACACTGAAGCTTTCTTT.

The rearrangement uses TRBV7-2 and TRBJ2-2; no clear D. This CDR3 has 14 residues. The ends were cut back, 3 bases at V and 5 bases at J, with 10 bases in the middle. CDR1 and CDR2 (germline): SGHTA, FQGNSA. CDR3: CASSFEIFTGELFF. CDR3 in DNA: TGTGCCAGCAGCTTCGAGATATTTACCGGGGAGCTGTTTTTT.

J is TRBJ2-1 and V is TRBV10-1; D is possibly TRBD1 or TRBD2 (5 bases each). From germline, CDR1 is WNHNN and CDR2 SYGVQD (reference sequence). This CDR3 has 15 residues. V was clipped by 1 base and J by 2 bases, with 9 bases between them. The CDR3 DNA follows: TGCGCCAGCAGTGAGTTGTGGGGGACCTACAATGAGCAGTTCTTC. Amino acid sequence: CASSELWGTYNEQFF.

The sample holds one count of this clone. The chain employs TRBV27 and TRBJ2-3, with D perhaps being TRBD1 or TRBD2 (5 bases each). The CDR3 extends over 12 amino acids. The germline CDR1 and CDR2 sequences are MNHEY and SMNVEV (reference sequence). V was trimmed by 9 bases and J by 4 bases, leaving 11 bases between them. This CDR3 reads CARNGTADTQYF. CDR3 coding DNA: TGTGCCAGGAATGGGACGGCAGATACGCAGTATTTT.

The chain links TRBV6-1 to TRBJ1-2, with 7 bases that match TRBD1. The CDR3 runs to 14 residues. The germline V gene has CDR1 MNHNS and CDR2 SASEGT. J lost 4 bases, V lost 5 bases, and 7 bases had no gene match. The CDR3 reads CASSPDRERYGYTF. For the CDR3, the DNA is TGTGCCAGCAGTCCAGACAGGGAACGCTATGGCTACACCTTC.

The V and J genes are TRBV7-2 and TRBJ2-7; 9 bases match TRBD1. Germline trimming cut 5 bases from V and 6 bases from J; bases unmatched to any gene: 8. From germline, CDR1 is SGHTA and CDR2 FQGNSA. This CDR3 is 14 amino acids long. CDR3 protein: CASSLRDRAGEQYF. The CDR3 DNA sequence: TGTGCCAGCAGCCTCCGGGACAGGGCTGGCGAGCAGTACTTC.

V and J are TRBV5-5 and TRBJ2-7; 11 bases line up with TRBD2. This CDR3 has 18 residues. Germline V gene lookup returns CDR1 SGHKS and CDR2 YYEKEE (reference sequence). V lost 1 base, J lost 1 base, and 10 bases stayed unmatched. CDR3 protein: CASSLTSGSRTVSYEQYF. CDR3 in DNA: TGTGCCAGCAGCTTGACTAGCGGGAGTCGGACGGTTTCCTACGAGCAGTACTTC. Looking up the rest from reference TRBV5-5 and TRBJ2-7 gives the full variable domain: DAGVTQSPTHLIKTRGQQVTLRCSPISGHKSVSWYQQVLGQGPQFIFQYYEKEERGRGNFPDRFSARQFPNYSSELNVNALLLGDSALYLCASSLTSGSRTVSYEQYFGPGTRLTVT.

The genes are TRBV7-2 and TRBJ2-7, with TRBD1 matching 8 bases. Germline CDR1 is SGHTA and CDR2 is FQGNSA. There are 18 residues in the CDR3. V shed 6 bases and J 0 bases; nucleotides not matched to a gene: 16. The chain's CDR3 is CASSLFPSGGFGSYEQYF. The DNA of the CDR3 is TGTGCCAGCAGTTTATTCCCCTCAGGGGGCTTCGGCTCCTACGAGCAGTACTTC. Looking up the rest from reference TRBV7-2 and TRBJ2-7 gives the full variable domain: GAGVSQSPSNKVTEKGKDVELRCDPISGHTALYWYRQSLGQGLEFLIYFQGNSAPDKSGLPSDRFSAERTGGSVSTLTIQRTQQEDSAVYLCASSLFPSGGFGSYEQYFGPGTRLTVT.

Here the CDR3 DNA reads TGTGCCAGCAAGCCTGGGACAGACAACACTGAAGCTTTCTTT. Its protein is CASKPGTDNTEAFF. The chain uses TRBV18 and TRBJ1-1; 7 bases align to TRBD1. This CDR3 contains 14 residues. Germline CDR1 reads KGHSH; CDR2 reads LQKENI. The junction had 8 bases not matched to a gene; V was cut back by 8 bases and J by 2 bases.

The CDR3 DNA reads as TGTGCCAGCAGTAAGGACAGGGGGCGAGGATATGGCTACACCTTC. Its protein product is CASSKDRGRGYGYTF. This chain links TRBV6-5 with TRBJ1-2, with 11 positions matching TRBD1. Germline CDR1 and CDR2: MNHEY and SVGAGI. The V gene end was trimmed by 5 bases and the J gene end by 5 bases; junction bases not matched to a gene: 7. This CDR3 is 15 amino acids long.

V is TRBV10-2 and J is TRBJ2-2; TRBD2 aligns across 8 bases. CDR1 is WSHSY, CDR2 SAAADI, per germline. The CDR3 contains 14 residues. The junction had 4 bases not matched to a gene; V was cut back by 6 bases and J by 4 bases. CDR3 sequence: CASRTGTSTGELFF. The CDR3 nucleotides are TGCGCCAGCAGGACCGGGACTAGCACCGGGGAGCTGTTTTTT.

A note on this clone: Mismatch with germline at one junction end may stem from a read error. The chain employs TRBV7-7 and TRBJ2-1; possible D gene TRBD1, 6 bases. Per germline, CDR1 SSHAT and CDR2 FNYEAQ (reference sequence). This CDR3 is built from 16 residues. The DNA of the CDR3 is TGTGCTAGCAGCTTAATACTGGCAGGGGAGAACAATGAGCAGTTCTTC. Its translation: CASSLILAGENNEQFF. The full variable domain, completed using reference TRBV7-7 and TRBJ2-1, is GAGVSQSPRYKVTKRGQDVTLRCDPISSHATLYWYQQALGQGPEFLTYFNYEAQPDKSGLPSDRFSAERPEGSISTLTIQRTEQRDSAMYRCASSLILAGENNEQFFGPGTRLTVL.

The chain carries TRBV7-8 and TRBJ2-4; TRBD2 agrees at 15 bases. The junction had 6 bases not matched to a gene; V was cut back by 3 bases and J by 6 bases. Germline V gives CDR1 SGHVS, CDR2 FQNEAQ. This CDR3 has 17 residues. This CDR3 is CASSLVGLAGGGNIQYF. The CDR3 DNA sequence: TGTGCCAGCAGCTTGGTGGGACTAGCGGGGGGTGGAAACATTCAGTACTTC.

The chain employs TRBV18 and TRBJ2-3, with D perhaps TRBD2 (6 bases). CDR1 is KGHSH, CDR2 LQKENI, per germline. CDR3 length: 13 residues. Trimming took off 6 bases at V and 2 bases at J, with 9 bases between the two ends. DNA for the CDR3: TGTGCCAGCTCCCCGGGAGCCACAGATACGCAGTATTTT. Protein product: CASSPGATDTQYF.

The chain couples TRBV9 to TRBJ2-5; D is unresolved. Germline CDR1 reads SGDLS; CDR2 reads YYNGEE. The ends were cut back, 3 bases at V and 5 bases at J, with 8 bases in the middle. This CDR3 spans 12 amino acids. The CDR3 reads CASSDSQETQYF. In nucleotides, the CDR3 is TGTGCCAGCAGCGACTCTCAGGAGACCCAGTACTTC.

The V call is TRBV6-5, the J call TRBJ2-5; D remains unclear. CDR3 size: 10 residues. Trimming stripped 7 bases from V and 14 bases from J, with 14 bases between. Looked up from germline, CDR1 is MNHEY and CDR2 is SVGAGI. CDR3 in DNA: TGTGCCAGCAAGCGTGGCAGAGAATACTTC. Protein sequence: CASKRGREYF.

The J gene is TRBJ2-1, the V gene TRBV11-3, with 7 positions matching TRBD1. With V trimmed by 7 bases and J by 9 bases, 6 bases remained unmatched. The CDR3 covers 12 residues. The germline CDR1 and CDR2 sequences are SGHNT and YENEEA. CDR3 DNA sequence: TGTGCCAGCAACAGGGGTATAGGTGAGCAGTTCTTC. Protein: CASNRGIGEQFF.

The V and J genes are TRBV30 and TRBJ1-4; weak D call: TRBD1 (6 bases). Between the trimmed V and J ends, which lost 4 bases and 6 bases, there was a span of 18 bases. Germline lookup yields CDR1 GTSNPN and CDR2 SVGIG (reference sequence). The CDR3 has 15 residues. The CDR3 bases are TGTGCCTGGAATGAGCAGGGGCGGTTGGATGAAAAACTGTTTTTT. Its protein is CAWNEQGRLDEKLFF. Drawing the rest from reference TRBV30 and TRBJ1-4, the complete variable domain is SQTIHQWPATLVQPVGSPLSLECTVEGTSNPNLYWYRQAAGRGLQLLFYSVGIGQISSEVPQNLSASRPQDRQFILSSKKLLLSDSGFYLCAWNEQGRLDEKLFFGSGTQLSVL.

This chain links TRBV28 with TRBJ1-1; 8 positions match TRBD1. Looked up from germline, CDR1 is MDHEN and CDR2 is SYDVKM. CDR3 length: 13 amino acids. Trimming removed 7 bases from V and 3 bases from J; junction bases left unmatched: 4. As DNA, the CDR3 is TGTGCCAGCATTTCAGGGGGCCACACTGAAGCTTTCTTT. It is translated as CASISGGHTEAFF.